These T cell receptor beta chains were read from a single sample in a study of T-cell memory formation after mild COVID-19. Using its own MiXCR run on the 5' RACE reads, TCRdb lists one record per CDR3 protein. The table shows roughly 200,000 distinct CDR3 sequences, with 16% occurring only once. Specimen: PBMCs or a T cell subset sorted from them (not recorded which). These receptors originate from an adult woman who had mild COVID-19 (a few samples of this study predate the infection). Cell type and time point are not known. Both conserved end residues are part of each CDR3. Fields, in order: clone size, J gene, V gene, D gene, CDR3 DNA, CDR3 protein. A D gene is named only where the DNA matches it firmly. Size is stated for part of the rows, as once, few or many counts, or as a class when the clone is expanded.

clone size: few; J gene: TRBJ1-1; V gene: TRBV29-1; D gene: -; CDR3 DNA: TGCAGCGTAGTAAATCAGGGGTCCCGGACTGAAGCTTTCTTT; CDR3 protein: CSVVNQGSRTEAFF
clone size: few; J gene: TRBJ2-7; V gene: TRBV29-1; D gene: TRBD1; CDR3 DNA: TGCAGCGTTCTCCCAAGACAGGGGGCGTTGGGCGAGCAGTACTTC; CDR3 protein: CSVLPRQGALGEQYF
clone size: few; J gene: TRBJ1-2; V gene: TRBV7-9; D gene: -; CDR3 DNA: TGTGCCAGCAGCTTACCACGCCGGGGCTACACCTTC; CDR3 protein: CASSLPRRGYTF
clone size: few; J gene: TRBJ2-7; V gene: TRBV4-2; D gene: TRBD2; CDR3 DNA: TGTGCCAGCAGCCAAGAGGTTAGCGGGATCTCCTACGAGCAGTACTTC; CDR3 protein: CASSQEVSGISYEQYF
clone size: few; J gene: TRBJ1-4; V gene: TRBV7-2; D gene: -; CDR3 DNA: TGTGCCAGCAGCTTAGCGCGGGGGGCAAGTGAAAAACTGTTTTTT; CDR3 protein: CASSLARGASEKLFF
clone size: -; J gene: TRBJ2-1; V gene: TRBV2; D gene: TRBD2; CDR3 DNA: TGTGCCAGCAGTGGAAGCGGGAGCCCATGGTACAATGAGCAGTTCTTC; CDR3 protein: CASSGSGSPWYNEQFF
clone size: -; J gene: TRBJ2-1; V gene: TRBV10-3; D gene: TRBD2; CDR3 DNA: TGTGCCATCAGCTCGGGACTAGCGGGAACAAATGAGCAGTTCTTC; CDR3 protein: CAISSGLAGTNEQFF
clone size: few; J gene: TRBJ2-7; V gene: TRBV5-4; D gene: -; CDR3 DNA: TGTGCCAGCAGCCCAGACCCCTGGGTCGGCGAGCAGTACTTC; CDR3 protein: CASSPDPWVGEQYF
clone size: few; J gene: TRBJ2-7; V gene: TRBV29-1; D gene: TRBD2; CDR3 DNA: TGCAGCGTTGAAACTAGCGGGGGGTTTGAGCAGTACTTC; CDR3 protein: CSVETSGGFEQYF
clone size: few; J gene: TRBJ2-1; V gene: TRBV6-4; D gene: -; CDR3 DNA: TGTGCCACCGCCCAGGCGAGGCTGGGAAGTCTATACAATGAGCAGTTCTTC; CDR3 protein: CATAQARLGSLYNEQFF
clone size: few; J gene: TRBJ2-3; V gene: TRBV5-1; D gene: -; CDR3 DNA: TGCGCCAGCAGCTTGCCGACCAGTAGCACAGATACGCAGTATTTT; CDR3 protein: CASSLPTSSTDTQYF
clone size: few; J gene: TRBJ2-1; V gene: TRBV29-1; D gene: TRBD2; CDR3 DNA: TGCAGCGCCCGGACTAGCGGGGGGCCGGCCTACAATGAGCAGTTCTTC; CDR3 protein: CSARTSGGPAYNEQFF
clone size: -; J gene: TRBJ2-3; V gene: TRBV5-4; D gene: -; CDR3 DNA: TGTGCCAGCAGTTCACCGGGGGGCACAGATACGCAGTATTTT; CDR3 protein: CASSSPGGTDTQYF
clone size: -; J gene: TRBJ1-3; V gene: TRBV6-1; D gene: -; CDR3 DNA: TGTGCCAGCAGCCCCGGGAGGGCTGGAAACACCATATATTTT; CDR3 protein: CASSPGRAGNTIYF
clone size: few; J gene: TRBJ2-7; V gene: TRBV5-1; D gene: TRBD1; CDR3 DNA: TGCGCCAGCAGCTACCGGGACAGCCACTACGAGCAGTACTTC; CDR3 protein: CASSYRDSHYEQYF
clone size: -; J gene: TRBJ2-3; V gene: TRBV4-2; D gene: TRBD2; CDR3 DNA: TGTGCCAGCAGCCGCCTAGCGGGAGGGCCAGATACGCAGTATTTT; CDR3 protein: CASSRLAGGPDTQYF
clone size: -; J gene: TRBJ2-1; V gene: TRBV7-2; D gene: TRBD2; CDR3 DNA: TGTGCCAGTAACCTAATTAAACTCGGGGCTAGCGGGAGTCATGAGCAGTTCTTC; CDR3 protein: CASNLIKLGASGSHEQFF
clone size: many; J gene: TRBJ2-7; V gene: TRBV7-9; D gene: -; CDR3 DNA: TGTGCCAGCAGCTTAGCGCAGGGGGGGGCAGGAAACGAGCAGTACTTC; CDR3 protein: CASSLAQGGAGNEQYF
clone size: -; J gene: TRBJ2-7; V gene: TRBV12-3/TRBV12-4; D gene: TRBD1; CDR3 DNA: TGTGCCAGCAGTTTAGCTATCGGACAGGGACGCTCCTACGAGCAGTACTTC; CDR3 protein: CASSLAIGQGRSYEQYF
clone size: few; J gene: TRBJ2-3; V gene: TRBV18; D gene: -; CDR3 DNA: TGTGCCAGCTCACCACGGGGGGTCCTCTTCACAGATACGCAGTATTTT; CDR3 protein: CASSPRGVLFTDTQYF
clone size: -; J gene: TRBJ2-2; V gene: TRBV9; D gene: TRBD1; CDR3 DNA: TGTGCCAGCAGCGTAGGACAGGGGGCAGCGAACACCGGGGAGCTGTTTTTT; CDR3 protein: CASSVGQGAANTGELFF
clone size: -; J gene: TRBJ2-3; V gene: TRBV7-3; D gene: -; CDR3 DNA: TGTGCCAGCAGCTTAGGGGGCTTCATTCCTAGCACAGATACGCAGTATTTT; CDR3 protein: CASSLGGFIPSTDTQYF
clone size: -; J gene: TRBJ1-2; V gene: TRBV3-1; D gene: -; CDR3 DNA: TGTGCCAGCAGCCAAGGCGGACCTCTCTATGGCTACACCTTC; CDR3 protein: CASSQGGPLYGYTF
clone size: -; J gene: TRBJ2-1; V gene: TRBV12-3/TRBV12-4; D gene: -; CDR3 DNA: TGTGCCAGCAGGACGCAGGGCTCCTACAATGAGCAGTTCTTC; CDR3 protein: CASRTQGSYNEQFF
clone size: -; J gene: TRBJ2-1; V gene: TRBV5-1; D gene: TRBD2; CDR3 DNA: TGCGCCAGCAGCTTGCTCGGGACTAGCGGGGGTTACAATGAGCAGTTCTTC; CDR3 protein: CASSLLGTSGGYNEQFF
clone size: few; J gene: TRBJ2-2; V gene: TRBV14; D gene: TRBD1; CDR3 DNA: TGTGCCAGCAGCCAAGATCTTCGACAGGGTAACACCGGGGAGCTGTTTTTT; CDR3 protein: CASSQDLRQGNTGELFF
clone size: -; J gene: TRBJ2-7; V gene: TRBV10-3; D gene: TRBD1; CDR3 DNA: TGTGCCATCAGTGGGACCGGGACAGGGGTCCACGAGCAGTACTTC; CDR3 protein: CAISGTGTGVHEQYF
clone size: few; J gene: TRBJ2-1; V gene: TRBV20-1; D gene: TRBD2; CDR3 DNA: TGCAGGGGGTCGGGAGCGGGGTACAATGAGCAGTTCTTC; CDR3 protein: CRGSGAGYNEQFF